This paragraph covers one TCR beta chain sequence. These data are taken from a study of cytomegalovirus exposure and HLA in healthy donors. The CDR3 has 15 amino acids. Looked up from germline, CDR1 is KGHSH and CDR2 is LQKENI. V shed 3 bases and J shed 5 bases, with 13 bases lying between them. 60 Vbeta and 13 Jbeta primers were used in PCR. Sequencing was performed with immunoSEQ multiplex PCR; in TCRdb, only in-frame clones are kept and a portion is missing. The sample contains 95,000 to 150,000 clones, about three quarters of which appear only once. The chain recombines TRBV18 with TRBJ2-2; weak D call: TRBD2 (6 bases). The sample taken for sequencing was PBMCs. This TCR derives from a woman in her thirties or forties in good health and CMV-seropositive. The CDR3 loop reads CASSPDTGLTGELFF. CDR3 sequence (DNA): TGTGCCAGCTCACCCGACACGGGACTGACCGGGGAGCTGTTTTTT.